This record concerns one TCR beta chain sequence. Germline CDR1 and CDR2: SGHTA and FQGNSA. V shed 7 bases, J shed 7 bases, and the junction held 10 bases outside the gene matches. The length of the CDR3 is 15 residues. In the authors' methods: It was from reference gene primer amplification that nucleated cell counts were estimated. This table comes from immunoSEQ multiplex PCR, and its TCRdb copy is limited to in-frame clones, with some not included. V and J calls and clone size come straight from that table; D and trimming were deduced from the DNA. The data contain 300,000 to 450,000 clones, about 87% of them singletons. The sample comes from a study of blood T cell repertoires in COVID-19. Across the whole study: Italy, Spain and the United States were the sources of the convalescent and acute COVID-19 samples.

Patients at the Seattle site were enrolled during active infection and followed longitudinally. The chain employs TRBV7-2 and TRBJ2-1; TRBD2 agrees at 10 bases. Sequences were obtained from peripheral blood. The sequence came from a young woman with COVID-19, enrolled during active disease. The CDR3 nucleotides read TGTGCCAGCACCGAGACGAGCGGGAGGGAAAATGAGCAGTTCTTC. This translates into CASTETSGRENEQFF.